Each of the 20 T cell receptor beta chains below was sequenced from the same sample in a study of OX40 agonist ivuxolimab in advanced cancers. TCRdb's copy holds only in-frame clones and misses some; the assay was immunoSEQ multiplex PCR. The profile covers tens of thousands of clones, with approximately 91% appearing a single time and 6.9% taken by the ten largest. Sequencing was performed on CD4+ or CD8+ T cells sorted from blood, taken in a trial of the OX40 agonist ivuxolimab. Every receptor here comes from an adult with an advanced solid tumor such as melanoma, head and neck, liver or kidney cancer.

This clone has just a few counts. The chain has TRBV2 and TRBJ1-2, with D maybe TRBD1 (6 bases). Germline values: CDR1 SNHLY, CDR2 FYNNEI. The CDR3 is 15 amino acids. The V gene lost 4 bases and the J gene lost 4 bases, with 16 bases spanning the gap. CDR3 loop: CASSGIRGTVYGYTF. The CDR3 nucleotides read TGTGCCAGCAGTGGAATCAGGGGCACCGTCTATGGCTACACCTTC.

CDR3 loop: CASSPGQGGTDTQYF. In DNA form, the CDR3 reads TGTGCCAGCTCTCCGGGACAGGGAGGCACAGATACGCAGTATTTT. V gene TRBV18 combines with J gene TRBJ2-3; 9 nucleotides align to TRBD1. The CDR3 consists of 15 residues. The trim removed 6 bases at V and 1 base at J, leaving 5 bases unmatched. From germline, CDR1 is KGHSH and CDR2 LQKENI. The whole variable domain, filled in from reference TRBV18 and TRBJ2-3, reads NAGVMQNPRHLVRRRGQEARLRCSPMKGHSHVYWYRQLPEEGLKFMVYLQKENIIDESGMPKERFSAEFPKEGPSILRIQQVVRGDSAAYFCASSPGQGGTDTQYFGPGTRLTVL.

This chain uses TRBV7-9 with TRBJ2-5; TRBD2 matches at 11 bases. The CDR3 extends over 17 amino acids. Losses at the gene ends were 1 base for V and 2 bases for J; bases not matched to a gene: 6. Per the germline V gene, CDR1 is SEHNR and CDR2 is FQNEAQ (reference sequence). Written as DNA, the CDR3 is TGTGCCAGCAGCTTAGGCTCGCTAGCGGGAGGACAAGAGACCCAGTACTTC. Its translation is CASSLGSLAGGQETQYF.

The CDR3 bases are TGTGCCAGCAGCTTCTCTGAACTACAAGAGACCCAGTACTTC. This translates into CASSFSELQETQYF. The gene calls are TRBV4-2 and TRBJ2-5, with no clear D. Germline values: CDR1 LGHNA, CDR2 YNFKEQ. V shed 5 bases and J shed 2 bases, with 12 bases lying between them. This CDR3 has 14 amino acids.

This chain joins TRBV5-1 and TRBJ2-5; 9 nucleotides match TRBD1. Looked up from germline, CDR1 is SGHRS and CDR2 is YFSETQ. Germline trimming cut 5 bases from V and 5 bases from J; bases unmatched to any gene: 7. The CDR3 sequence is 14 residues long. CDR3: CASSYTGGRETQYF. The CDR3 coding sequence is TGCGCCAGCAGTTATACAGGGGGCCGGGAGACCCAGTACTTC.

This clone was detected a few times. The chain links TRBV2 to TRBJ1-4; 7 bases are shared with TRBD1. The CDR3 consists of 14 residues. The ends lost 8 bases at V and 8 bases at J; junction bases unmatched: 11. In germline, CDR1 is SNHLY, CDR2 FYNNEI. This chain's CDR3 is CASRRQTGMEKLFF. DNA of the CDR3: TGTGCCAGCCGACGCCAGACAGGGATGGAAAAACTGTTTTTT.

V gene TRBV7-9 combines with J gene TRBJ2-3; no firm D call. CDR1 is SEHNR, CDR2 FQNEAQ, per germline (reference sequence). V lost 2 bases to trimming and J lost 6 bases, with 12 bases between them. The CDR3 consists of 14 residues. The CDR3 nucleotides read TGTGCCAGCAGCTTATGGGATGTGGGGGATACGCAGTATTTT. This sequence encodes CASSLWDVGDTQYF.

The chain couples TRBV28 to TRBJ1-1; no clear D gene. V dropped 6 bases and J dropped 1 base, with 6 bases sitting between them. CDR3 length: 12 amino acids. Germline CDR1 is MDHEN and CDR2 is SYDVKM. The CDR3 protein is CASRVPNTEAFF. CDR3 DNA sequence: TGTGCCAGCAGGGTGCCGAACACTGAAGCTTTCTTT.

The gene calls are TRBV7-9 and TRBJ2-1; the D call may be TRBD1 or TRBD2 (5 bases each). Trimming shortened V by 0 bases and J by 1 base, and 19 bases separated the two germline ends. The length of the CDR3 is 19 residues. Germline CDR1 is SEHNR and CDR2 is FQNEAQ (reference sequence). CDR3 region: CASSLASPGQGESYNEQFF. The DNA for the CDR3 is TGTGCCAGCAGCTTAGCGTCCCCTGGGCAGGGAGAGTCCTACAATGAGCAGTTCTTC.

The CDR3 protein is CASSVDRGGYEQYF. DNA for the CDR3: TGTGCCAGCAGTGTAGACAGGGGAGGGTACGAGCAGTACTTC. The chain uses TRBV6-5 and TRBJ2-7; tentative D call: TRBD1 (8 bases). This CDR3 is built from 14 residues. The ends were cut back, 5 bases at V and 4 bases at J, with 15 bases in the middle. The germline V gene encodes CDR1 MNHEY and CDR2 SVGAGI.

This chain joins TRBV18 and TRBJ1-1, with no clear D. The CDR3 spans 12 residues. Per the germline V gene, CDR1 is KGHSH and CDR2 is LQKENI. Trimming removed 2 bases from V and 2 bases from J, with 3 bases in between. The CDR3 DNA reads as TGTGCCAGCTCACCAGCAAACACTGAAGCTTTCTTT. This codes for CASSPANTEAFF.

In this sample, this clone turned up once. The V and J genes are TRBV9 and TRBJ2-5; 10 nucleotides line up with TRBD1. The CDR3 is 17 residues long. V was pared by 4 bases and J by 1 base, with 10 bases of the junction left unmatched. Germline V gives CDR1 SGDLS, CDR2 YYNGEE. CDR3 sequence (DNA): TGTGCCAGCAGCCGCCTCTCCGGGACAGGGGTCCAAGAGACCCAGTACTTC. It is translated as CASSRLSGTGVQETQYF.

The rearrangement uses TRBV27 and TRBJ2-3, with a weak D call TRBD2 (5 bases). CDR1 is MNHEY, CDR2 SMNVEV, per germline (reference sequence). Trimming left V 2 bases short and J 0 bases short, with 12 bases between. The CDR3 runs to 16 residues. In nucleotides, the CDR3 is TGTGCCAGCAGTTTACTCCGGACGGGAAGCACAGATACGCAGTATTTT. Translation gives CASSLLRTGSTDTQYF.

The gene calls are TRBV6-5 and TRBJ2-7; unclear D gene. Trimming took off 0 bases at V and 2 bases at J, with 8 bases between the two ends. The CDR3 length is 14 residues. Germline CDR1 is MNHEY and CDR2 is SVGAGI. The CDR3 loop is CASSYSTDPYEQYF. The CDR3 DNA sequence: TGTGCCAGCAGTTACTCAACAGATCCCTACGAGCAGTACTTC.

This clone was detected once. This chain connects TRBV6-4 to TRBJ1-5; weak D call: TRBD1 (5 bases). Trimming left V 3 bases short and J 9 bases short, with 15 bases between. Looked up from germline, CDR1 is MRHNA and CDR2 is SNTAGT. The CDR3 sequence is 14 residues long. The CDR3 loop reads CASSEAPGPGPQHF. CDR3 sequence (DNA): TGTGCCAGCAGTGAGGCCCCGGGGCCCGGGCCCCAGCATTTT.

This clone was counted a single time. The chain couples TRBV6-1 to TRBJ1-1, with a tentative D call TRBD1 (5 bases). V was trimmed by 3 bases and J by 3 bases, leaving 14 bases between them. CDR1 and CDR2 (germline): MNHNS, SASEGT. The CDR3 consists of 15 residues. Here the CDR3 DNA reads TGTGCCAGCAGTGATAGAGGTGAGGGGCACACTGAAGCTTTCTTT. This encodes CASSDRGEGHTEAFF.

The rearrangement uses TRBV11-2 and TRBJ2-3; tentatively, D is TRBD2 (6 bases). V lost 5 bases and J 0 bases, leaving 18 bases between the germline ends. The CDR3 has 17 amino acids. The germline CDR1 and CDR2 sequences are SGHAT and FQNNGV. CDR3 sequence (DNA): TGTGCCAGCAGCCCGACGGGGATAGCGGCAAGCACAGATACGCAGTATTTT. It yields the protein CASSPTGIAASTDTQYF.

The chain has TRBV2 and TRBJ2-5, with D possibly being TRBD2 (6 bases). V was cut by 1 base and J by 4 bases, with 13 bases left in between. CDR1 is SNHLY, CDR2 FYNNEI, per germline. This CDR3 has 15 residues. The CDR3 bases are TGTGCCAGCAGTGAAGTTGGGGGGATAGGAGAGACCCAGTACTTC. It codes for CASSEVGGIGETQYF.

V usage is TRBV28 and J usage is TRBJ2-5, with 7 positions matching TRBD2. CDR3 size: 15 residues. Germline V gene data show CDR1 as MDHEN and CDR2 as SYDVKM. Unmatched junction bases numbered 7, after V lost 3 bases and J lost 3 bases. CDR3 sequence (DNA): TGTGCCAGCAGTTTCGGCGGGAGAAGAAAAGAGACCCAGTACTTC. Translated, it gives CASSFGGRRKETQYF.

The CDR3 nucleotides read TGTGCCAGCAGTGAAGAGTTGTATGGCGGACGCACAGATACGCAGTATTTT. Its translation is CASSEELYGGRTDTQYF. The V gene is TRBV6-4, the J gene TRBJ2-3; D is ambiguous. Germline CDR1 is MRHNA and CDR2 is SNTAGT. There are 17 residues in the CDR3. Deletions cut 3 bases from V and 1 base from J, with 17 bases between.